A single sample is the source of the 23 T cell receptor beta chains below, sequenced in a study of vaccination and CD4 T cells after COVID-19. The Oncomine TCR Beta short-read assay sequenced DNA from cultured CD4+ T cells. TCRdb called the PCR reads again in MiXCR, with one record for every CDR3 protein. Among over 20,000 distinct CDR3 sequences, about 50% were seen once, and the ten largest hold approximately 5%. The treatment is: approximately 9-day PBMC culture with coronavirus spike peptide pools or control peptides (ViraFEST assay). These receptors lack a known antigen. Sequenced sample: CD4+ T cells from blood, cultured in vitro. The receptors were sampled from a human donor who had recovered from COVID-19.

The chain has TRBV6-4 and TRBJ1-5, with 9 bases identical to TRBD1. This CDR3 spans 15 amino acids. The germline V gene has CDR1 MRHNA and CDR2 SNTAGT. V shed 5 bases and J 1 base; nucleotides not matched to a gene: 3. The CDR3 DNA sequence: TGTGCCAGCAGTCCCGGGACAGGGAGCAATCAGCCCCAGCATTTT. This translates into CASSPGTGSNQPQHF.

This clonotype was seen only a few times. The rearrangement links TRBV29-1 to TRBJ2-1, with D uncertain. From germline, CDR1 is SQVTM and CDR2 ANQGSEA. The germline V and J ends were trimmed by 4 bases and 7 bases, with 8 bases remaining between them. The CDR3 spans 11 residues. CDR3 residues: CSVAPSNEQFF. For the CDR3, the DNA is TGCAGCGTTGCCCCCTCGAATGAGCAGTTCTTC.

V is TRBV7-2 and J is TRBJ1-2; no clear D. V dropped 1 base and J dropped 8 bases, with 11 bases sitting between them. The CDR3 has 13 amino acids. Germline V gene lookup returns CDR1 SGHTA and CDR2 FQGNSA. The CDR3 here is CASSLDIGLGYTF. The CDR3 region has the DNA TGTGCCAGCAGCTTAGATATAGGACTGGGCTACACCTTC.

On this clonotype itself: One end of the junction fails to match germline, which may point to a read error. J is TRBJ2-3 and V is TRBV19, with a possible D match to TRBD2 (6 bases). Germline assignment: CDR1 LNHDA and CDR2 SQIVND (reference sequence). The CDR3 length is 18 residues. CDR3 bases: TGTGCCAGTAGCATAGGAGGGCAGGCCAAGGTGAGCACAGATACGCAGTATTTT. Translation: CASSIGGQAKVSTDTQYF.

This rearrangement joins TRBV5-1 to TRBJ2-2, with 9 bases lining up with TRBD1. Trimming removed 4 bases from V and 6 bases from J; junction bases left unmatched: 4. CDR3 length: 14 residues. Germline CDR1 and CDR2: SGHRS and YFSETQ. The DNA of the CDR3 is TGCGCCAGCAGCCTGGGACAGGGCCCCGGGGAGCTGTTTTTT. Translating gives CASSLGQGPGELFF.

The chain couples TRBV7-9 to TRBJ1-6, with 9 bases aligning to TRBD1. J lost 7 bases, V lost 6 bases, and 7 bases had no gene match. Per the germline V gene, CDR1 is SEHNR and CDR2 is FQNEAQ (reference sequence). The CDR3 spans 15 residues. The CDR3 loop reads CASRPGTGRNSPLHF. CDR3 nucleotide sequence: TGTGCCAGCAGACCCGGGACAGGGAGAAATTCACCCCTCCACTTT.

The rearrangement links TRBV28 to TRBJ2-2; D gene unclear. The V end was cut by 5 bases, the J end by 0 bases, with 10 bases between. Germline-derived CDR1 and CDR2 are MDHEN and SYDVKM. The CDR3 runs to 15 residues. CDR3 sequence (DNA): TGTGCCAGCAGTCCCCCGAACCCGAACACCGGGGAGCTGTTTTTT. This gives the protein CASSPPNPNTGELFF.

The gene calls are TRBV7-8 and TRBJ2-2; D not certain. V was pared by 1 base and J by 7 bases, with 13 bases between. Germline V gene lookup returns CDR1 SGHVS and CDR2 FQNEAQ. The CDR3 totals 15 residues. The CDR3 DNA reads TGTGCCAGCAGCTTAGGATCCAATTCAGGCGGGGAGCTGTTTTTT. Encoded protein: CASSLGSNSGGELFF.

This sequence joins TRBV19 and TRBJ2-5, with D possibly TRBD1 on 5 matching bases. The CDR3 loop spans 14 amino acids. V lost 4 bases and J 5 bases, leaving 14 bases between the germline ends. The germline gives CDR1 LNHDA, CDR2 SQIVND (reference sequence). The CDR3 loop reads CASSTVSGPETQYF. The CDR3 region has the DNA TGTGCCAGTAGTACCGTGTCAGGGCCGGAGACCCAGTACTTC. The entire variable domain, with the rest obtained from reference TRBV19 and TRBJ2-5, is as follows: DGGITQSPKYLFRKEGQNVTLSCEQNLNHDAMYWYRQDPGQGLRLIYYSQIVNDFQKGDIAEGYSVSREKKESFPLTVTSAQKNPTAFYLCASSTVSGPETQYFGPGTRLLVL.

This clonotype has only one observation. CDR3 sequence: CATSRGQLRSRGGKLFF. The CDR3, as DNA: TGTGCCACCAGCAGAGGGCAATTGAGGTCCCGCGGGGGAAAACTGTTTTTT. This chain joins TRBV15 and TRBJ1-4, with TRBD1 as a possible D gene (5 bases). The CDR3 is 17 residues long. V lost 1 base to trimming and J lost 10 bases, with 22 bases between them. Germline CDR1 is LNHNV and CDR2 is YYDKDF (reference sequence).

This clonotype is medium-sized. This chain links TRBV11-3 with TRBJ2-1; TRBD1 matches at 9 bases. The V gene end was trimmed by 6 bases and the J gene end by 6 bases; junction bases not matched to a gene: 6. Germline loops: CDR1 SGHNT, CDR2 YENEEA. The CDR3 sequence is 14 residues long. DNA for the CDR3: TGTGCCAGCAGTGAACAGGGGGCGCCCAATGAGCAGTTCTTC. Protein: CASSEQGAPNEQFF.

V and J are TRBV7-2 and TRBJ2-1; 9 nucleotides line up with TRBD1. Germline CDR1 SGHTA, CDR2 FQGNSA. The ends lost 4 bases at V and 7 bases at J; junction bases unmatched: 11. The CDR3 has 16 amino acids. CDR3 in amino acids: CASSSAGTGLWNEQFF. The CDR3 region has the DNA TGTGCCAGCAGCTCCGCGGGGACAGGGCTTTGGAATGAGCAGTTCTTC. Full variable domain (remainder filled in from reference TRBV7-2 and TRBJ2-1): GAGVSQSPSNKVTEKGKDVELRCDPISGHTALYWYRQSLGQGLEFLIYFQGNSAPDKSGLPSDRFSAERTGGSVSTLTIQRTQQEDSAVYLCASSSAGTGLWNEQFFGPGTRLTVL.

The chain carries TRBV5-1 and TRBJ2-5; TRBD2 matches 11 bases. J lost 1 base, V lost 4 bases, and 6 bases had no gene match. This CDR3 has 16 amino acids. CDR1 is SGHRS, CDR2 YFSETQ, per germline. The CDR3 nucleotides read TGCGCCAGCAGCGCGGGACTAGCGGTCCCCCAAGAGACCCAGTACTTC. This translates into CASSAGLAVPQETQYF.

This clonotype was counted between two and nine times. The genes are TRBV2 and TRBJ1-2; D ambiguous. The V end was cut by 5 bases, the J end by 10 bases, with 14 bases between. The CDR3 totals 12 residues. Germline CDR1 is SNHLY and CDR2 is FYNNEI. CDR3 amino acids: CASSPGPGLYTF. The CDR3 DNA reads TGTGCCAGCAGTCCCGGCCCCGGACTCTACACCTTC.

V is TRBV2 and J is TRBJ2-1, with a possible D match to TRBD2 (5 bases). Germline CDR1 is SNHLY and CDR2 is FYNNEI. Trimming removed 5 bases at V and 9 bases at J, with 14 bases between. The CDR3 runs to 13 residues. CDR3 coding DNA: TGTGCCAGCAGTAAGGAACTAGGAGGTGAGCAGTTCTTC. It specifies CASSKELGGEQFF.

The genes are TRBV28 and TRBJ2-5; weak D call: TRBD2 (5 bases). The CDR3 is made up of 16 amino acids. With 2 bases removed from V and 4 bases from J, the gap between germline ends came to 17 bases. Germline V gene data show CDR1 as MDHEN and CDR2 as SYDVKM. The CDR3 DNA sequence: TGTGCCAGCAGTTTAGGTGGAGGTGGTCCCGGAGAGACCCAGTACTTC. Its protein is CASSLGGGGPGETQYF.

The sample holds a few counts of this clonotype. The chain employs TRBV7-3 and TRBJ1-1; D not certain. Trimming took off 5 bases at V and 3 bases at J, with 13 bases between the two ends. There are 14 residues in the CDR3. Germline values: CDR1 SGHTA, CDR2 FQGTGA. CDR3 loop: CASSHPDGHTEAFF. DNA of the CDR3: TGTGCCAGCAGCCACCCGGACGGGCACACTGAAGCTTTCTTT. Drawing the rest from reference TRBV7-3 and TRBJ1-1, the complete variable domain is GAGVSQTPSNKVTEKGKYVELRCDPISGHTALYWYRQSLGQGPEFLIYFQGTGAADDSGLPNDRFFAVRPEGSVSTLKIQRTERGDSAVYLCASSHPDGHTEAFFGQGTRLTVV.

V gene TRBV2 combines with J gene TRBJ1-3; D not certain. The V end lost 6 bases, the J end lost 0 bases, and 12 bases lay between the germline ends. There are 15 residues in the CDR3. Germline-derived CDR1 and CDR2 are SNHLY and FYNNEI. For the CDR3, the DNA is TGTGCCAGCAGCTCACAGACTACCTCTGGAAACACCATATATTTT. Translation: CASSSQTTSGNTIYF.

The J gene is TRBJ2-5, the V gene TRBV20-1; no definite D call. Per germline, CDR1 DFQATT and CDR2 SNEGSKA (reference sequence). The CDR3 covers 12 residues. V lost 4 bases, J lost 5 bases, and 11 bases lay in between. CDR3 coding DNA: TGCAGTGCTATCCCAGGAGCGGAGACCCAGTACTTC. Protein: CSAIPGAETQYF.

This clonotype occurred a few times. The V gene is TRBV19, the J gene TRBJ1-2, with TRBD1 identical over 9 bases. V dropped 7 bases and J dropped 6; count of bases not matched to a gene: 12. The CDR3 is made up of 15 amino acids. Germline V gene data show CDR1 as LNHDA and CDR2 as SQIVND (reference sequence). The CDR3: CASTPQLGTGHGYTF. The DNA of the CDR3 is TGTGCCAGTACCCCACAGTTAGGGACAGGGCATGGCTACACCTTC.

The chain links TRBV7-3 to TRBJ2-2; TRBD1 is a possible D gene (5 bases). Trimming left V 5 bases short and J 2 bases short, with 12 bases between. The CDR3 is 15 amino acids. CDR1 is SGHTA and CDR2 is FQGTGA in the germline V gene. CDR3 nucleotide sequence: TGTGCCAGCAGCCCATCAGGGCGAAACACCGGGGAGCTGTTTTTT. Amino acid sequence: CASSPSGRNTGELFF.

The sample holds one count of this clonotype. V usage is TRBV11-2 and J usage is TRBJ2-4, with 7 bases identical to TRBD2. Germline trimming cut 1 base from V and 8 bases from J; bases unmatched to any gene: 2. The CDR3 is 13 amino acids. Germline V gene lookup returns CDR1 SGHAT and CDR2 FQNNGV. In DNA form, the CDR3 reads TGTGCCAGCAGCTTAGGAGGGAGGGACATTCAGTACTTC. Protein: CASSLGGRDIQYF.

This clonotype was found a few times. The chain is built from TRBV20-1 and TRBJ2-1, with a tentative D call TRBD2 (6 bases). This CDR3 has 14 amino acids. The V end was cut by 6 bases, the J end by 3 bases, with 15 bases between. Germline values: CDR1 DFQATT, CDR2 SNEGSKA (reference sequence). The CDR3 region has the DNA TGCAGTGCCCGAGGGGACGGGGGCTACAATGAGCAGTTCTTC. Its protein is CSARGDGGYNEQFF.